The clone carrying this TCR beta chain was picked up a small number of times. This sample is drawn from a study of tumor-infiltrating lymphocytes in primary liver carcinoma. V trimming: 3 bases; J trimming: 8 bases; junction bases outside the gene matches: 6. This CDR3 is 14 amino acids long. Germline CDR1 reads MGHRA; CDR2 reads YSYEKL. The investigators made TCR beta cDNA from 400 to 500 ng total RNA, using a constant-region primer. Generation of the TCR beta libraries relied on three nested multiplex PCR rounds using slightly modified ARM-PCR. The first two PCR rounds used TRBV1-TRBV30 forward primers with a C-beta reverse primer, 9 to 10 cycles each. One entry per CDR3 protein, called by TCRdb with MiXCR from the multiplex PCR reads. The sample has 150,000 to 200,000 distinct CDR3 sequences; roughly three fifths are singletons. Alongside blood RNA obtained from unsorted whole blood, germline DNA was also extracted.

The chain is built from TRBV4-1 and TRBJ2-2; 7 nucleotides agree with TRBD2. Sequencing was performed on peripheral blood. The sequence was obtained from a man aged 40-49 years with primary liver carcinoma and hepatitis B virus infection. The CDR3 DNA reads TGCGCCAGCAGCCACTCGGCGGGGGAAGGGGAGCTGTTTTTT. Its translation is CASSHSAGEGELFF.